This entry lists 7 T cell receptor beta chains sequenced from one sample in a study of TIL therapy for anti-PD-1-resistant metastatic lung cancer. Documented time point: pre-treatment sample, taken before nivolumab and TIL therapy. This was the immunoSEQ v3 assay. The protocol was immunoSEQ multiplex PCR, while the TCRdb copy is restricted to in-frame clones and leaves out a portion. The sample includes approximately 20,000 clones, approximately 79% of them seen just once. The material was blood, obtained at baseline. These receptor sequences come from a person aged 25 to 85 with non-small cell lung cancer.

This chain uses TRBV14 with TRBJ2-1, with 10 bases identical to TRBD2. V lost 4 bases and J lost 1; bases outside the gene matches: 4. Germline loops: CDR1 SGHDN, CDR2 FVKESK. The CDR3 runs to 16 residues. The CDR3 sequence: CASSRLTSGSYNEQFF. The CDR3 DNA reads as TGTGCCAGCAGCCGGCTGACTAGCGGGTCCTACAATGAGCAGTTCTTC.

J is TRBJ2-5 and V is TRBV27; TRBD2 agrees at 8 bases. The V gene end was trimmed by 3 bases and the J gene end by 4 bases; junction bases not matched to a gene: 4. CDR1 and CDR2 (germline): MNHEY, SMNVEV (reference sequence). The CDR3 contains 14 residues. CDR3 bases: TGTGCCAGCAGTTTCGACCGGGGGGGAGAGACCCAGTACTTC. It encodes CASSFDRGGETQYF.

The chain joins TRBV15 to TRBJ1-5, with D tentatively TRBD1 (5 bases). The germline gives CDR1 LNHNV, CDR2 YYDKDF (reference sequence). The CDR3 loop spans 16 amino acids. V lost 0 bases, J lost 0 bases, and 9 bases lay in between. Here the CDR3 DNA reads TGTGCCACCAGCAGAGACAGGGTAATTAGCAATCAGCCCCAGCATTTT. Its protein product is CATSRDRVISNQPQHF.

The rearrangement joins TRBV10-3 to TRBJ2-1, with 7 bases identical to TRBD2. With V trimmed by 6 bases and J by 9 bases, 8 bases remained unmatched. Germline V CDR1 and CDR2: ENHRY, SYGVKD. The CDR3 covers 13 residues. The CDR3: CAISLKGLSEQFF. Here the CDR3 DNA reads TGTGCCATCAGCCTGAAGGGACTAAGTGAGCAGTTCTTC.

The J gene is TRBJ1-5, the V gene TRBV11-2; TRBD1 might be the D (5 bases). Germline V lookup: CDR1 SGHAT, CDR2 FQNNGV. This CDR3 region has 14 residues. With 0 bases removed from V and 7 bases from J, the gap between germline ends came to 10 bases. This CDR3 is CASSLDSGRQPQHF. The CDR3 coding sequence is TGTGCCAGCAGCTTAGATTCAGGGCGCCAGCCCCAGCATTTT.

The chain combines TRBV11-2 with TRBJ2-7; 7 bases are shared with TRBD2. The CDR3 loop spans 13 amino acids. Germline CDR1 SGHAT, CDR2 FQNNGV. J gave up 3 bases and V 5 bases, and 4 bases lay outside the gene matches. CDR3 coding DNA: TGTGCCAGCAGCCGGGACTATCGCTACGAGCAGTACTTC. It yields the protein CASSRDYRYEQYF.

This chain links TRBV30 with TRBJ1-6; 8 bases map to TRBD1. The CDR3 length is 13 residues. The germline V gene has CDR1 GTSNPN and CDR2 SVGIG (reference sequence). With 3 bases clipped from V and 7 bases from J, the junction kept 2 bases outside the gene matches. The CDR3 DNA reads TGTGCCTGGAGGCAGGGGGCAAATTCACCCCTCCACTTT. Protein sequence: CAWRQGANSPLHF.